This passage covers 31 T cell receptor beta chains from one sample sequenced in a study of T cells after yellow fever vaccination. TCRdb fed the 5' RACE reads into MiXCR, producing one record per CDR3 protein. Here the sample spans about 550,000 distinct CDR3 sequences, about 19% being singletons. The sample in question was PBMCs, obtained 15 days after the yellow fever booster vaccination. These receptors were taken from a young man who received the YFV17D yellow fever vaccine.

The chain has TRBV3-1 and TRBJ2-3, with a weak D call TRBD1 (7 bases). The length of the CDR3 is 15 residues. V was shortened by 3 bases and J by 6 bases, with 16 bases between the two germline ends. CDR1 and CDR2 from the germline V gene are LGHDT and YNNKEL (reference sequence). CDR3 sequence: CASSQETRGPDTQYF. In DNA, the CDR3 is TGTGCCAGCAGCCAGGAGACTAGGGGGCCGGATACGCAGTATTTT.

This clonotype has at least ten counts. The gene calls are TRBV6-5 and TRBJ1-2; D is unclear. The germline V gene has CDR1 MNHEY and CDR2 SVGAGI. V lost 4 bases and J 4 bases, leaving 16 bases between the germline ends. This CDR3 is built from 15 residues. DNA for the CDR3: TGTGCCAGCAGTTTTGACCCGGAGCCGACCTATGGCTACACCTTC. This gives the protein CASSFDPEPTYGYTF.

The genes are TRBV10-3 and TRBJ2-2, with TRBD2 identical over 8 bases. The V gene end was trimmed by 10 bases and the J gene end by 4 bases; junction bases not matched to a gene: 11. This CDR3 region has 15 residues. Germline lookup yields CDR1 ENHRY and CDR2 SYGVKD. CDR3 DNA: TGTGCCACCAGGGAGAGCGGGAGAGGCACCGGGGAGCTGTTTTTT. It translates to CATRESGRGTGELFF.

CDR3 loop: CSATPASGRGDGELFF. The CDR3 region has the DNA TGCAGTGCTACCCCAGCCAGCGGGCGAGGTGATGGGGAGCTGTTTTTT. The chain links TRBV20-1 to TRBJ2-2; D may be TRBD2 (6 bases). The CDR3 contains 16 residues. Germline lookup yields CDR1 DFQATT and CDR2 SNEGSKA (reference sequence). Trimming pared 4 bases from V and 8 bases from J, leaving 23 bases between.

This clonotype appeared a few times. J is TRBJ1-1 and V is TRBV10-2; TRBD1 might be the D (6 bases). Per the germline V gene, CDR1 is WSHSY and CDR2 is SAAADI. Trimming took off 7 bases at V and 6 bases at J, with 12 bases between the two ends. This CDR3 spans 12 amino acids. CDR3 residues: CASMGGVAEAFF. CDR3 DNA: TGCGCCAGCATGGGGGGCGTAGCTGAAGCTTTCTTT.

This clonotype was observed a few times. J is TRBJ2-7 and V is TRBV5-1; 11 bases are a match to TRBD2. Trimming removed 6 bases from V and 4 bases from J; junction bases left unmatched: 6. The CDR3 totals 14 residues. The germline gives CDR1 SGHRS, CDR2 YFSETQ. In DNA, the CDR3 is TGCGCCAGCAACCTAGGACTAGCGGGTTACGAGCAGTACTTC. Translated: CASNLGLAGYEQYF. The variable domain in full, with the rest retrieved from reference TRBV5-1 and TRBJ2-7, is KAGVTQTPRYLIKTRGQQVTLSCSPISGHRSVSWYQQTPGQGLQFLFEYFSETQRNKGNFPGRFSGRQFSNSRSEMNVSTLELGDSALYLCASNLGLAGYEQYFGPGTRLTVT.

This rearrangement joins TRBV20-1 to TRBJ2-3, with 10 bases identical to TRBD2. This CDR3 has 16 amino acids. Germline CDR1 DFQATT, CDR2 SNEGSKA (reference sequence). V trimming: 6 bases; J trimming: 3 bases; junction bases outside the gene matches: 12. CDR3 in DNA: TGCAGTGCAAGCAGAATAGCGGGAGGAGGGACAGATACGCAGTATTTT. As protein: CSASRIAGGGTDTQYF.

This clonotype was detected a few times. In DNA form, the CDR3 reads TGCGCCAGCAGCCGGCGGACAGGATACCAAGAGACCCAGTACTTC. Translation gives CASSRRTGYQETQYF. V usage is TRBV4-3 and J usage is TRBJ2-5, with 7 bases identical to TRBD1. The CDR3 consists of 15 residues. V dropped 4 bases and J dropped 0; count of bases not matched to a gene: 5. CDR1 and CDR2 from the germline V gene are LGHNA and YSLEER.

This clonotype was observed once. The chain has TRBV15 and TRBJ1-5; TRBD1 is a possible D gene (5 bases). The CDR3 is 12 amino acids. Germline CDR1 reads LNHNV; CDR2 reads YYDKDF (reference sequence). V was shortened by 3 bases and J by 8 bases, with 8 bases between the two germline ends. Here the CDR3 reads CATSSTGEPQHF. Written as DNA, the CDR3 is TGTGCCACCAGCAGTACAGGAGAGCCCCAGCATTTT.

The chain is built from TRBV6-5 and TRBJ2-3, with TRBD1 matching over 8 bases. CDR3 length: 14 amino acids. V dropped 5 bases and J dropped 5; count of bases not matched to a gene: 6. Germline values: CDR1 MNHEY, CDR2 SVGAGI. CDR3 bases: TGTGCCAGCAGTACTGGACAGGGCTTAGATACGCAGTATTTT. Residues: CASSTGQGLDTQYF.

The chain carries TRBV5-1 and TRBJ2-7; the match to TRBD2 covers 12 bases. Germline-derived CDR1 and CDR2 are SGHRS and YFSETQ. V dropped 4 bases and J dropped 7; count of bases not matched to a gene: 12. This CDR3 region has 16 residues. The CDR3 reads CASSKSLAGGPDEQYF. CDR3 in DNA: TGCGCCAGCAGCAAAAGTCTAGCGGGAGGGCCGGATGAGCAGTACTTC. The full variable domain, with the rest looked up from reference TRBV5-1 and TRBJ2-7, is KAGVTQTPRYLIKTRGQQVTLSCSPISGHRSVSWYQQTPGQGLQFLFEYFSETQRNKGNFPGRFSGRQFSNSRSEMNVSTLELGDSALYLCASSKSLAGGPDEQYFGPGTRLTVT.

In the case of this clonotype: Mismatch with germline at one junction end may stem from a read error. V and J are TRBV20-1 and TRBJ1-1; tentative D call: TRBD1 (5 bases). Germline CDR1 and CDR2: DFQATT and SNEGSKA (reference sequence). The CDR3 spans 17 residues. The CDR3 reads CCARDAVGAGRNTEAFF. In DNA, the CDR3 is TGCTGTGCTAGAGATGCTGTTGGGGCAGGGAGGAACACTGAAGCTTTCTTT.

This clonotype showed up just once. The CDR3 DNA sequence: TGCAGTGCCCCCGGACTAGCGGGAGTGGATGAGCAGTTCTTC. This codes for CSAPGLAGVDEQFF. V gene TRBV20-1 combines with J gene TRBJ2-1; TRBD2 agrees at 13 bases. The CDR3 has 14 amino acids. CDR1 DFQATT and CDR2 SNEGSKA come from the germline V gene (reference sequence). V lost 6 bases, J lost 8 bases, and 7 bases stayed unmatched.

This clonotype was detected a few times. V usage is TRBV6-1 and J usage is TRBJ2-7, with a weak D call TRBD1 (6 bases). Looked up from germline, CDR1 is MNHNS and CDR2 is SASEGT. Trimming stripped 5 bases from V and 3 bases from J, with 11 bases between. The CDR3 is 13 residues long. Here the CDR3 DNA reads TGTGCCAGCAGTCTCCGGGACAACTACGAGCAGTACTTC. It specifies CASSLRDNYEQYF.

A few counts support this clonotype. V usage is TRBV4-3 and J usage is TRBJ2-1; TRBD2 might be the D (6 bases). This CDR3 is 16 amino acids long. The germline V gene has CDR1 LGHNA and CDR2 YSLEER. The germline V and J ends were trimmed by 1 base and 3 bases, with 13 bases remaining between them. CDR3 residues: CASSQGEGGFYNEQFF. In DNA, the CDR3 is TGCGCCAGCAGCCAAGGCGAGGGAGGTTTCTACAATGAGCAGTTCTTC.

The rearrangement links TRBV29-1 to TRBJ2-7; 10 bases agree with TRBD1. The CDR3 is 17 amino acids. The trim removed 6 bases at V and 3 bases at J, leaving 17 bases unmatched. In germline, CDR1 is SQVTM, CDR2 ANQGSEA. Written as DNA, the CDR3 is TGCAGCGTCAGACCCGCCCGTACCGGGACAGGGGACTACGAGCAGTACTTC. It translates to CSVRPARTGTGDYEQYF.

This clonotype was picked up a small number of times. For the CDR3, the DNA is TGTGCCAGCAGCGTTCCGGGTGTTGGAGGGGGCCGCGAGCAGTACTTC. Translated: CASSVPGVGGGREQYF. The chain recombines TRBV27 with TRBJ2-7; a possible D gene is TRBD1 (7 bases). There are 16 residues in the CDR3. Germline V gene sequence: CDR1 MNHEY, CDR2 SMNVEV (reference sequence). V was trimmed by 6 bases and J by 6 bases, leaving 24 bases between them.

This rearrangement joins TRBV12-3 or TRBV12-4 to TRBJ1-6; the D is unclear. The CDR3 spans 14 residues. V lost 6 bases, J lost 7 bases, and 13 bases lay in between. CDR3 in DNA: TGTGCCAGCAGCCCCAGGACCGGGAATTCACCCCTCCACTTT. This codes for CASSPRTGNSPLHF.

This chain's CDR3 is CASRDRGGTNEKLFF. The DNA for the CDR3 is TGTGCCAGTAGGGACAGGGGTGGAACTAATGAAAAACTGTTTTTT. This chain links TRBV19 with TRBJ1-4; 9 bases map to TRBD1. V gave up 6 bases and J gave up 1 base; unmatched junction bases: 3. This CDR3 is built from 15 residues. The germline CDR1 and CDR2 sequences are LNHDA and SQIVND (reference sequence).

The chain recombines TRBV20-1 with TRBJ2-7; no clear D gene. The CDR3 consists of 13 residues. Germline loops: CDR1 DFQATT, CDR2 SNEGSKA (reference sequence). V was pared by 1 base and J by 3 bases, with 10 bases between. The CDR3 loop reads CSARGPPLYEQYF. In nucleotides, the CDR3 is TGCAGTGCTAGAGGACCTCCCCTCTACGAGCAGTACTTC.

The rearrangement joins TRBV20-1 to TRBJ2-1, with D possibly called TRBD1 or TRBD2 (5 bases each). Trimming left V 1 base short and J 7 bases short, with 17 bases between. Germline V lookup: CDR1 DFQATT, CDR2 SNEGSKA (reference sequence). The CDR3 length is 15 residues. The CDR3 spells CSARAGTGIPNEQFF. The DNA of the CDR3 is TGCAGTGCTAGAGCGGGGACGGGAATCCCTAATGAGCAGTTCTTC.

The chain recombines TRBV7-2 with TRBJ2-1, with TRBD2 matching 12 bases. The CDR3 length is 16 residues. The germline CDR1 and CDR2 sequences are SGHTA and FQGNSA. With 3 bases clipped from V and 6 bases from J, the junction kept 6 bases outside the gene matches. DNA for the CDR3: TGTGCCAGCAGCTTCCAGGGACTAGCGGGCCTCAATGAGCAGTTCTTC. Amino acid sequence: CASSFQGLAGLNEQFF.

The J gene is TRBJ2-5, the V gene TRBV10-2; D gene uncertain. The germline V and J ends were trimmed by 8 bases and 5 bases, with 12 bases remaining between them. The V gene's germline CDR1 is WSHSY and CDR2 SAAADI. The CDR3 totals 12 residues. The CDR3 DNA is TGCGCCAGCGGGTCGTTTGGCGAGACCCAGTACTTC. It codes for CASGSFGETQYF.

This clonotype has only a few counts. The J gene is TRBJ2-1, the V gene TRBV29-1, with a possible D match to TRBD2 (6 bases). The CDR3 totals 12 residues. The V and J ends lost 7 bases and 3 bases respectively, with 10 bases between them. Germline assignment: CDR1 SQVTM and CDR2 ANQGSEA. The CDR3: CSGYSGYNEQFF. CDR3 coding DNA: TGCAGCGGCTATAGCGGCTACAATGAGCAGTTCTTC.

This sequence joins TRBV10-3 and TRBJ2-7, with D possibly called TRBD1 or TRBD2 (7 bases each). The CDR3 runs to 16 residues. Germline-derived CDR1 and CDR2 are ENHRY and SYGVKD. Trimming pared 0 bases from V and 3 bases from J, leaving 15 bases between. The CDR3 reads CAISESVQGGRYEQYF. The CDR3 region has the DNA TGTGCCATCAGTGAGTCGGTTCAGGGGGGGCGCTACGAGCAGTACTTC.

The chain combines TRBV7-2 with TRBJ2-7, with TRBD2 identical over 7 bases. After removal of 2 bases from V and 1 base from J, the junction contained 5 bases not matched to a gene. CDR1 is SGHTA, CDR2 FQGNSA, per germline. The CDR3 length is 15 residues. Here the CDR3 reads CASSLLRENSYEQYF. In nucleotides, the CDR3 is TGTGCCAGCAGCTTATTGCGGGAGAATTCCTACGAGCAGTACTTC.

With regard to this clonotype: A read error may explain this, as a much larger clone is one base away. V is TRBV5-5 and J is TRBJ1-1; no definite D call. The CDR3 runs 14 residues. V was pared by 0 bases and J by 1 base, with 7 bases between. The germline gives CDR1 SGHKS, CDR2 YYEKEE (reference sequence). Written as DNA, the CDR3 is TGTGCCAGCAGCTTGGCAATTCCGAACACTGAAGCTTTCTTT. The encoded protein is CASSLAIPNTEAFF.

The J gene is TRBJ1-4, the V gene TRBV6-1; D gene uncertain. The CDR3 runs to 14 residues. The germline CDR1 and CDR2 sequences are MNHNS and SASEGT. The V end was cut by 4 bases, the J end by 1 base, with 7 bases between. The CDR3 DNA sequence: TGTGCCAGCAGTGGGCGGTTAACTAATGAAAAACTGTTTTTT. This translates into CASSGRLTNEKLFF.

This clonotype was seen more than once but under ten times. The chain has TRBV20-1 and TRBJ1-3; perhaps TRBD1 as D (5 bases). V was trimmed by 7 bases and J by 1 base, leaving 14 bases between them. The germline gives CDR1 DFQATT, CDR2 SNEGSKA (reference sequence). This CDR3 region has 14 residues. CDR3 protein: CSGLDSASGNTIYF. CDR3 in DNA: TGCAGTGGCCTCGACAGCGCATCTGGAAACACCATATATTTT.

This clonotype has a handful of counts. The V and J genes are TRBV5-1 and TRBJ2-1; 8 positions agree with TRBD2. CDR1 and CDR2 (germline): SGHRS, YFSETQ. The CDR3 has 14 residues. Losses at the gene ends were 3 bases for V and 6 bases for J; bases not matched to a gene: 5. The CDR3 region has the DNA TGCGCCAGCAGCTCTAGCGGGCCTCTCAATGAGCAGTTCTTC. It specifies CASSSSGPLNEQFF.

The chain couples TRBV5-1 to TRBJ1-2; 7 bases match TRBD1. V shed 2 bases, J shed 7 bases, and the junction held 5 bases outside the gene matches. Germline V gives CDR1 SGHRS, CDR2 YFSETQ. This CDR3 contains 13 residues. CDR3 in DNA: TGCGCCAGCAGCTTCGGAGACAGGGCTGGCTACACCTTC. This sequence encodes CASSFGDRAGYTF.